This T cell receptor beta chain was recovered during a study of blood T cell repertoires in COVID-19. Study context: Samples taken during acute and convalescent COVID-19 were collected in the United States, Italy and Spain. T cells, B-cell-depleted T cells, or PBMCs supplied cDNA or gDNA.

The V end was cut by 2 bases, the J end by 0 bases, with 10 bases between. Germline loops: CDR1 SGHAT, CDR2 FQNNGV. The CDR3 totals 15 residues. In the source study's methods: Amplification from reference gene primers served as the basis for estimated nucleated cell counts. Assay used: immunoSEQ multiplex PCR; TCRdb lists only in-frame clones, some missing. V and J calls and clone size are copied from that table; D and trimming were computed from the DNA. The data show over 250,000 clones, approximately 85% seen once. This clonotype was sampled from a woman in her sixties or seventies with acute or convalescent COVID-19. Sequencing input: peripheral blood. The chain joins TRBV11-2 to TRBJ1-1, with TRBD1 as a possible D gene (6 bases). The CDR3 loop is CASSLSGGMNTEAFF. In nucleotides, the CDR3 is TGTGCCAGCAGCTTAAGTGGGGGCATGAACACTGAAGCTTTCTTT.